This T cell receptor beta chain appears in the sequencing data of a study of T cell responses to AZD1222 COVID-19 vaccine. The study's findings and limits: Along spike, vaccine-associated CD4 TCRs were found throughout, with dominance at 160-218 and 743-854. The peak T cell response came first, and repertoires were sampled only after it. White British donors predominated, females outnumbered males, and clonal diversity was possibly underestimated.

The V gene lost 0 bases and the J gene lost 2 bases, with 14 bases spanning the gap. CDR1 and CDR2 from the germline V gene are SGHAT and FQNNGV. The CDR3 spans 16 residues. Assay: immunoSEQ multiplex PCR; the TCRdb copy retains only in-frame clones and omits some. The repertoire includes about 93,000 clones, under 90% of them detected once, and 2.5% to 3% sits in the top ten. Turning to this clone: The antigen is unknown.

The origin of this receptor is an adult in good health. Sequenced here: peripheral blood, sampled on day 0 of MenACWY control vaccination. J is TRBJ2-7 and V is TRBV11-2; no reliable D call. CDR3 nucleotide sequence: TGTGCCAGCAGCTTAGATCTAGGTCGAGGACCCTACGAGCAGTACTTC. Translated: CASSLDLGRGPYEQYF.